This T cell receptor (beta chain) was documented in a study of blood T cell repertoires in COVID-19. In the authors' workflow: Estimated nucleated cell counts came from reference gene primer amplification. TCRdb keeps only in-frame clones here, not all; method: immunoSEQ multiplex PCR. That table furnishes V, J and clone size, whereas the DNA furnished D and trimming. This sample has more than 65,000 clones; around 80% occur once, and the top ten carry about 5.8%. Germline V lookup: CDR1 DFQATT, CDR2 SNEGSKA (reference sequence). The CDR3 runs 10 residues. Trimming stripped 6 bases from V and 4 bases from J, with 6 bases between.

The chain links TRBV20-1 to TRBJ1-2; no firm D call. Sequencing was performed on peripheral blood. This sequence originates from a man in his sixties with active or convalescent COVID-19. CDR3 residues: CSAVSYGYTF. The CDR3 region has the DNA TGCAGTGCAGTTAGCTATGGCTACACCTTC.